Each of the 27 T cell receptor beta chains below was sequenced from the same sample in a study of blood T cell repertoires in COVID-19. Sequencing used immunoSEQ multiplex PCR; TCRdb keeps in-frame clones, though not all of them. The sample yields 290,000 or so clones, around 90% seen once. The source material was PBMCs or T cells enriched from blood (not recorded which). These receptors originate from a woman aged 25 to 39 who had recovered from COVID-19.

J is TRBJ2-2 and V is TRBV7-2; tentative D call: TRBD2 (5 bases). CDR1 and CDR2 from the germline V gene are SGHTA and FQGNSA. This CDR3 comprises 14 residues. V dropped 1 base and J dropped 7 bases, with 10 bases sitting between them. In DNA, the CDR3 is TGTGCCAGCAGCTTAGATAGCGTTGGCGGGGAGCTGTTTTTT. As protein: CASSLDSVGGELFF.

The CDR3 is CASSLAPGREKLFF. CDR3 DNA sequence: TGCGCCAGCAGCTTGGCCCCAGGGAGGGAAAAACTGTTTTTT. The chain is built from TRBV5-1 and TRBJ1-4, with a possible D match to TRBD1 (5 bases). This CDR3 has 14 residues. From germline, CDR1 is SGHRS and CDR2 YFSETQ. Trimming cost V 0 bases and J 8 bases, with 11 bases left between them.

As DNA, the CDR3 is TGTGCCAGCAGGATTGGGACTAGCGGGAGGCATACGCAGTATTTT. It specifies CASRIGTSGRHTQYF. This sequence joins TRBV27 and TRBJ2-3; TRBD2 aligns across 15 bases. The CDR3 loop spans 15 amino acids. Germline loops: CDR1 MNHEY, CDR2 SMNVEV (reference sequence). V shed 6 bases, J shed 7 bases, and the junction held 5 bases outside the gene matches.

This rearrangement joins TRBV28 to TRBJ1-5; no clear D gene. CDR3 length equals 15 residues. V shed 3 bases and J shed 0 bases, with 9 bases lying between them. Germline V gene sequence: CDR1 MDHEN, CDR2 SYDVKM. CDR3 in DNA: TGTGCCAGCAGTTTTCCCCCCCATAGCAATCAGCCCCAGCATTTT. Residues: CASSFPPHSNQPQHF. The whole variable domain, filled in from reference TRBV28 and TRBJ1-5, reads DVKVTQSSRYLVKRTGEKVFLECVQDMDHENMFWYRQDPGLGLRLIYFSYDVKMKEKGDIPEGYSVSREKKERFSLILESASTNQTSMYLCASSFPPHSNQPQHFGDGTRLSIL.

The J gene is TRBJ2-1, the V gene TRBV30; 8 bases are shared with TRBD2. The CDR3 covers 11 residues. CDR1 and CDR2 (germline): GTSNPN, SVGIG (reference sequence). Losses at the gene ends were 3 bases for V and 10 bases for J; bases not matched to a gene: 2. CDR3 sequence reads: CAWSGLAEQFF. The DNA of the CDR3 is TGTGCCTGGAGCGGACTAGCCGAGCAGTTCTTC.

The chain carries TRBV28 and TRBJ1-4, with TRBD1 identical over 7 bases. The CDR3 runs to 16 residues. V shed 2 bases and J 1 base; nucleotides not matched to a gene: 4. The germline CDR1 and CDR2 sequences are MDHEN and SYDVKM. CDR3 in amino acids: CASSLQGEVTNEKLFF. The CDR3 DNA reads TGTGCCAGCAGTTTACAGGGGGAGGTAACTAATGAAAAACTGTTTTTT.

This chain joins TRBV2 and TRBJ2-7; no clear D. V was trimmed by 5 bases and J by 6 bases, leaving 14 bases between them. This CDR3 has 13 amino acids. CDR1 and CDR2 from the germline V gene are SNHLY and FYNNEI. Here the CDR3 DNA reads TGTGCCAGCAGTCAAGATTGGGCTATCGAGCAGTACTTC. Its protein product is CASSQDWAIEQYF. The full variable domain, with the rest looked up from reference TRBV2 and TRBJ2-7, is EPEVTQTPSHQVTQMGQEVILRCVPISNHLYFYWYRQILGQKVEFLVSFYNNEISEKSEIFDDQFSVERPDGSNFTLKIRSTKLEDSAMYFCASSQDWAIEQYFGPGTRLTVT.

Comments on this clone: The junction departs from germline at one end; a sequencing error may be responsible. This CDR3 is CASSSGTGSGNTIYF. The CDR3 bases are TGTGCTAGCAGCTCCGGGACAGGGAGTGGAAACACCATATATTTT. This chain uses TRBV7-7 with TRBJ1-3, with 9 bases aligning to TRBD1. Germline V lookup: CDR1 SSHAT, CDR2 FNYEAQ (reference sequence). The CDR3 consists of 15 residues.

This chain uses TRBV6-5 with TRBJ2-1, with a tentative D call TRBD1 (6 bases). Germline V gene lookup returns CDR1 MNHEY and CDR2 SVGAGI. V gave up 8 bases and J gave up 6 bases, with 11 bases separating them. The CDR3 has 12 amino acids. CDR3 residues: CASSQGGNEQFF. The CDR3 nucleotides are TGTGCCAGCTCACAGGGTGGCAATGAGCAGTTCTTC.

V gene TRBV28 combines with J gene TRBJ2-7; D remains unclear. The CDR3 has 15 residues. The germline V and J ends were trimmed by 6 bases and 2 bases, with 17 bases remaining between them. CDR1 is MDHEN, CDR2 SYDVKM, per germline. The DNA for the CDR3 is TGTGCCAGCAGGGGTTTACTACCGAAGACCTACGAGCAGTACTTC. Its translation is CASRGLLPKTYEQYF.

This sequence joins TRBV30 and TRBJ1-5; D unresolved. Trimming took 0 bases from V and 6 from J, leaving 15 bases between them. CDR1 and CDR2 from the germline V gene are GTSNPN and SVGIG (reference sequence). The CDR3 consists of 15 residues. As DNA, the CDR3 is TGTGCCTGGAGTGTACTTGAGGGTGGTGGTCAGCCCCAGCATTTT. Protein: CAWSVLEGGGQPQHF.

The CDR3 DNA reads TGTGCCAGTAGTAGCGGGAGGGCCCTCAATGAGCAGTTCTTC. It codes for CASSSGRALNEQFF. V usage is TRBV19 and J usage is TRBJ2-1; 9 positions match TRBD2. The J segment lost 6 bases and the V segment lost 4 bases, leaving 4 bases of the junction unmatched. The germline gives CDR1 LNHDA, CDR2 SQIVND (reference sequence). This CDR3 is 14 amino acids long. Drawing the rest from reference TRBV19 and TRBJ2-1, the complete variable domain is DGGITQSPKYLFRKEGQNVTLSCEQNLNHDAMYWYRQDPGQGLRLIYYSQIVNDFQKGDIAEGYSVSREKKESFPLTVTSAQKNPTAFYLCASSSGRALNEQFFGPGTRLTVL.

The V gene is TRBV9, the J gene TRBJ1-2; TRBD1 is a possible D gene (5 bases). Trimming took 4 bases from V and 6 from J, leaving 13 bases between them. The CDR3 is 13 residues long. Germline V gene sequence: CDR1 SGDLS, CDR2 YYNGEE. The CDR3: CASSYMEGNGYTF. The CDR3 region has the DNA TGTGCCAGCAGCTATATGGAGGGGAATGGCTACACCTTC.

This chain uses TRBV4-3 with TRBJ2-3; TRBD2 agrees at 9 bases. CDR1 is LGHNA and CDR2 is YSLEER in the germline V gene. The J segment lost 4 bases and the V segment lost 6 bases, leaving 5 bases of the junction unmatched. This CDR3 contains 14 residues. The CDR3 DNA follows: TGCGCCAGCAGGTCGCGGGAGGGGGCAGATACGCAGTATTTT. Translation gives CASRSREGADTQYF.

The V and J genes are TRBV28 and TRBJ2-7, with D possibly being TRBD2 (5 bases). With 7 bases removed from V and 0 bases from J, the gap between germline ends came to 13 bases. Looked up from germline, CDR1 is MDHEN and CDR2 is SYDVKM. This CDR3 has 14 amino acids. This CDR3 is CASTPGIRSYEQYF. DNA of the CDR3: TGTGCCAGCACCCCGGGAATCCGCTCCTACGAGCAGTACTTC. The full variable domain, with the rest looked up from reference TRBV28 and TRBJ2-7, is DVKVTQSSRYLVKRTGEKVFLECVQDMDHENMFWYRQDPGLGLRLIYFSYDVKMKEKGDIPEGYSVSREKKERFSLILESASTNQTSMYLCASTPGIRSYEQYFGPGTRLTVT.

The J gene is TRBJ1-6, the V gene TRBV7-9; no clear D gene. This CDR3 is 13 amino acids long. In germline, CDR1 is SEHNR, CDR2 FQNEAQ (reference sequence). Trimming pared 2 bases from V and 14 bases from J, leaving 13 bases between. The CDR3 loop reads CASSLKGSASLHF. The CDR3 DNA reads as TGTGCCAGCAGCTTAAAAGGGAGCGCATCCCTCCACTTT.

This chain uses TRBV28 with TRBJ1-6; D is uncertain. Trimming left V 3 bases short and J 8 bases short, with 11 bases between. CDR3 size: 14 residues. The germline CDR1 and CDR2 sequences are MDHEN and SYDVKM. CDR3 amino acids: CASSFAGRDSPLHF. Here the CDR3 DNA reads TGTGCCAGCAGTTTTGCCGGGCGGGATTCACCCCTCCACTTT.

This sequence joins TRBV7-9 and TRBJ2-3, with 7 bases aligning to TRBD2. This CDR3 is 16 amino acids long. The trim removed 5 bases at V and 2 bases at J, leaving 10 bases unmatched. The germline CDR1 and CDR2 sequences are SEHNR and FQNEAQ (reference sequence). This chain's CDR3 is CASSKRLLAVTDTQYF. The CDR3 DNA follows: TGTGCCAGCAGCAAACGGCTCCTAGCGGTCACAGATACGCAGTATTTT.

The rearrangement joins TRBV28 to TRBJ1-2; D gene unclear. The V end lost 1 base, the J end lost 5 bases, and 8 bases lay between the germline ends. This CDR3 spans 13 amino acids. The V gene's germline CDR1 is MDHEN and CDR2 SYDVKM. CDR3 loop: CASSLSRVYGYTF. The CDR3 nucleotides are TGTGCCAGCAGTTTATCCCGGGTTTATGGCTACACCTTC.

This chain joins TRBV19 and TRBJ2-7, with 7 bases aligning to TRBD2. The CDR3 covers 15 residues. From germline, CDR1 is LNHDA and CDR2 SQIVND (reference sequence). The ends lost 5 bases at V and 0 bases at J; junction bases unmatched: 7. This chain's CDR3 is CASSSSGTRSYEQYF. Written as DNA, the CDR3 is TGTGCCAGTAGTTCTAGCGGAACACGCTCCTACGAGCAGTACTTC.

This clone was seen a handful of times. The chain links TRBV19 to TRBJ2-3; 7 positions agree with TRBD1. This CDR3 is 13 amino acids long. J lost 4 bases, V lost 5 bases, and 3 bases had no gene match. CDR1 LNHDA and CDR2 SQIVND come from the germline V gene (reference sequence). The CDR3 is CASSFQGADTQYF. CDR3 bases: TGTGCCAGTAGTTTTCAGGGGGCAGATACGCAGTATTTT.

The chain is built from TRBV30 and TRBJ1-4; 8 nucleotides line up with TRBD1. The J segment lost 15 bases and the V segment lost 5 bases, leaving 14 bases of the junction unmatched. Germline lookup yields CDR1 GTSNPN and CDR2 SVGIG (reference sequence). The CDR3 extends over 13 amino acids. The CDR3 DNA follows: TGTGCCTGGGGGGACAGGAACAAACAACGGGTGTTTTTT. Its translation is CAWGDRNKQRVFF.

CDR3 nucleotides: TGTGCCAGCAGCTTCGGGACTAGCGGGAGAGGAGATACGCAGTATTTT. Translating gives CASSFGTSGRGDTQYF. V gene TRBV5-5 combines with J gene TRBJ2-3; 14 bases map to TRBD2. Germline lookup yields CDR1 SGHKS and CDR2 YYEKEE (reference sequence). V shed 2 bases, J shed 5 bases, and the junction held 4 bases outside the gene matches. There are 16 residues in the CDR3.

V is TRBV27 and J is TRBJ2-7; D remains ambiguous. Germline CDR1 and CDR2: MNHEY and SMNVEV (reference sequence). The V end lost 6 bases, the J end lost 6 bases, and 15 bases lay between the germline ends. This CDR3 has 13 residues. In DNA form, the CDR3 reads TGTGCCAGCAGCCCACAGTGGGTAAGCGAGCAGTACTTC. Protein product: CASSPQWVSEQYF.

The CDR3 region has the DNA TGTGCCAGCAGCCGGACAGCCGGGAGGAATGAAAAACTGTTTTTT. Its translation is CASSRTAGRNEKLFF. V usage is TRBV7-2 and J usage is TRBJ1-4, with D perhaps TRBD1 (6 bases). CDR1 is SGHTA and CDR2 is FQGNSA in the germline V gene. The CDR3 is made up of 15 amino acids. Trimming took 5 bases from V and 5 from J, leaving 15 bases between them.

This clone was observed once. The chain links TRBV5-1 to TRBJ1-2, with 8 bases lining up with TRBD1. The CDR3 consists of 14 residues. Germline values: CDR1 SGHRS, CDR2 YFSETQ. Losses at the gene ends were 4 bases for V and 3 bases for J; bases not matched to a gene: 5. CDR3 residues: CASSHDRGDYGYTF. The CDR3 region has the DNA TGCGCCAGCAGCCATGACAGGGGTGACTATGGCTACACCTTC. Drawing the rest from reference TRBV5-1 and TRBJ1-2, the complete variable domain is KAGVTQTPRYLIKTRGQQVTLSCSPISGHRSVSWYQQTPGQGLQFLFEYFSETQRNKGNFPGRFSGRQFSNSRSEMNVSTLELGDSALYLCASSHDRGDYGYTFGSGTRLTVV.

V usage is TRBV9 and J usage is TRBJ1-3; tentative D call: TRBD1 (5 bases). Per the germline V gene, CDR1 is SGDLS and CDR2 is YYNGEE. This CDR3 region has 16 residues. Between the trimmed V and J ends, which lost 3 bases and 0 bases, there was a span of 13 bases. The CDR3 DNA reads TGTGCCAGCAGCGGGTGGGGCGCCGACTCTGGAAACACCATATATTTT. Its protein product is CASSGWGADSGNTIYF.